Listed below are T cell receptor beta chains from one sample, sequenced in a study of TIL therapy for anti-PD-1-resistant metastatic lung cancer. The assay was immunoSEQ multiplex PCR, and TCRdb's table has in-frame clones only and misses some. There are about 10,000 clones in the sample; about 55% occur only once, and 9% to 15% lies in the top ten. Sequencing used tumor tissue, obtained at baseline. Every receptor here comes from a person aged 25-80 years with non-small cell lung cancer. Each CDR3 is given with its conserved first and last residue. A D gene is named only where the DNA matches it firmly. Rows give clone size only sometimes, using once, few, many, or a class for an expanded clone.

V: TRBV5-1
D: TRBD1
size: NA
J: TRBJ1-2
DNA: TGCGCCAGCAGCCCAGGGACAGGGGTTGGCTACACCTTC
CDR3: CASSPGTGVGYTF

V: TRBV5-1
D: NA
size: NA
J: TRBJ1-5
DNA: TGCGCCAGCAGCTCGCCCACTCTTACAGGGAGCACGAGTCAGCCCCAGCATTTT
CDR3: CASSSPTLTGSTSQPQHF

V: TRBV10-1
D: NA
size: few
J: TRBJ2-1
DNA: TGCGCCAGCAGTGAAGGTCTAGGAGCCTACAATGAGCAGTTCTTC
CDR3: CASSEGLGAYNEQFF

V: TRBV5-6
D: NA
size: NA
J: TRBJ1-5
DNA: TGTGCCAGCAGCTTGGCGGGGCGCCTCGGAGGCAATCAGCCCCAGCATTTT
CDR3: CASSLAGRLGGNQPQHF

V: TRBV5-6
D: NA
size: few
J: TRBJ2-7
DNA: TGTGCCAGCAGCTTGTTGTCGGGGCCGCCCGAGCAGTACTTC
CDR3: CASSLLSGPPEQYF

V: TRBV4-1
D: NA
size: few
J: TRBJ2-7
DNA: TGCGCCAGCAGCCAAGATCCAGGTCGCACGTACGAGCAGTACTTC
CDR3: CASSQDPGRTYEQYF

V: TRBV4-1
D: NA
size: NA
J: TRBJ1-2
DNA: TGCGCCAGCAGCCAAGATTCGGCGGGGGAGTATGGCTACACCTTC
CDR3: CASSQDSAGEYGYTF

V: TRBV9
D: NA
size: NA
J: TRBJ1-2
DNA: TGTGCCAGCAGCCAGGGAGGGTATGGCTACACCTTC
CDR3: CASSQGGYGYTF

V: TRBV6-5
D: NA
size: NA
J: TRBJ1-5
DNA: TGTGCCAGCTGTAGGGCCAGCTTGGGTCAGCCCCAGCATTTT
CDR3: CASCRASLGQPQHF

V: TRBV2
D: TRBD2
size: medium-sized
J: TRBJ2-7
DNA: TGTGCCAGCACGGCTAGCGGAGCCTACGAGCAGTACTTC
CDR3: CASTASGAYEQYF

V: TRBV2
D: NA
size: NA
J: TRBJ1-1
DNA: TGTGCCAGCAGTCAGACAGGCGCCAACACTGAAGCTTTCTTT
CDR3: CASSQTGANTEAFF

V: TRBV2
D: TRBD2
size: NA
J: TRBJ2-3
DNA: TGTGCCAGCAGTGAGAGTCTAGCGGGGGATACGCAGTATTTT
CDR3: CASSESLAGDTQYF

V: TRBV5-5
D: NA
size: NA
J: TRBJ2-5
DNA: TGTGCCAGCAGCTTGGGGGGAGAAGAGACCCAGTACTTC
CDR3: CASSLGGEETQYF

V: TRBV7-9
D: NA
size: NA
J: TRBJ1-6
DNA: TGTGCCAGCAGCTTAGTAGGAAGTGTAGGTGATTCACCCCTCCACTTT
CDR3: CASSLVGSVGDSPLHF

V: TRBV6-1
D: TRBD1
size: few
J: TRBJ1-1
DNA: TGTGCCAGCAGTGCCCCAGGGAGGGGGCGGGAAGCTTTCTTT
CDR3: CASSAPGRGREAFF

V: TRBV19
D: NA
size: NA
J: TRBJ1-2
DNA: TGTGCCAGTAGTATAGACTGGGCAGGGGTGGATGGCTACACCTTC
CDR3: CASSIDWAGVDGYTF

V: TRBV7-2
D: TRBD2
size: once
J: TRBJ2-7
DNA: TGTGCCAGCAGCCCAAGTTGGGCTAGCGGGGATTACGAGCAGTACTTC
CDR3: CASSPSWASGDYEQYF

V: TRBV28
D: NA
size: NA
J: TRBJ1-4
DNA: TGTGCCAGCAGTCCCCCCCGGGGAGGGAGCGAAAAACTGTTTTTT
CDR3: CASSPPRGGSEKLFF

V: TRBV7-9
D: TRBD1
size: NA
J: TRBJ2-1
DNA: TGTGCCAGCAGCTCCACCGGGACAGGTTTAAGTGAGCAGTTCTTC
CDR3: CASSSTGTGLSEQFF

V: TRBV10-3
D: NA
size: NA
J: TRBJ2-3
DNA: TGTGCCATCAGTGAGAGGGCGACAGATACGCAGTATTTT
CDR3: CAISERATDTQYF

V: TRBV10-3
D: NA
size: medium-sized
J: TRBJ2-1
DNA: TGTGCCATCAGTGAGAGGGGAGTAGTGGATGAGCAGTTCTTC
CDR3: CAISERGVVDEQFF

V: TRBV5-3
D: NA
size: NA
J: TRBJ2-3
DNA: TGTGCCAGAAGCTTTGTTAGCGACCCTTGCACAGATACGCAGTATTTT
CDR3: CARSFVSDPCTDTQYF

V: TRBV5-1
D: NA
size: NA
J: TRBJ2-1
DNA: TGCGCCAGCAGCCGGGAGAGGAGTACCTACAATGAGCAGTTCTTC
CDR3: CASSRERSTYNEQFF

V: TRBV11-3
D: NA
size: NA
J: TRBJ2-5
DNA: TGTGCCAGCAGCTTAGGCTGGGGAGAGACCCAGTACTTC
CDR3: CASSLGWGETQYF

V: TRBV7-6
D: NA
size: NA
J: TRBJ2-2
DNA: TGTGCCAGCAGCTTAGTTGGAGGGGGCGGGGGAAACACCGGGGAGCTGTTTTTT
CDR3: CASSLVGGGGGNTGELFF

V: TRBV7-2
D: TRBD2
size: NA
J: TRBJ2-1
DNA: TGTGCCAGCAGCCCGAGCGGGGGGGACTACAATGAGCAGTTCTTC
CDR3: CASSPSGGDYNEQFF

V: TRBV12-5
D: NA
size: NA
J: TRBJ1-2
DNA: TGTGCTAGTGGTTTACAGGAGGCGGCCTATGGCTACACCTTC
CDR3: CASGLQEAAYGYTF

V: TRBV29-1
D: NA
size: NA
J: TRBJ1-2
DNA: TGCAGCGTTGGTGAGGATAACTATGGCTACACCTTC
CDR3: CSVGEDNYGYTF

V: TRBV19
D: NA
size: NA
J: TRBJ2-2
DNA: TGTGCCAGTAGTATGATGGACACCTCCACCGGGGAGCTGTTTTTT
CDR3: CASSMMDTSTGELFF

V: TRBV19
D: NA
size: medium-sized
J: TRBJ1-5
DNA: TGTGCCAGGAGGACATCCCATTATCAGCCCCAGCATTTT
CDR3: CARRTSHYQPQHF

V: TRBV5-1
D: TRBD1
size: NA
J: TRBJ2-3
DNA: TGCGCCAGCAGCCCCCGGGACAGGGGGCTTAGGGGGGCAACAGATACGCAGTATTTT
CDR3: CASSPRDRGLRGATDTQYF

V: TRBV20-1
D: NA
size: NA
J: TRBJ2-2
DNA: TGCAGTGCGCTCCGGACCGGGGAGCTGTTTTTT
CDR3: CSALRTGELFF

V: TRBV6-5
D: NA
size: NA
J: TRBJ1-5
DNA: TGTGCCAGTGTCCAGGGACAAAGCAATCAGCCCCAGCATTTT
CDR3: CASVQGQSNQPQHF

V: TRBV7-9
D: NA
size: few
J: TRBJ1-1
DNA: TGTGCCAGCAGCCAGTTAGCTGTGAACACTGAAGCTTTCTTT
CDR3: CASSQLAVNTEAFF

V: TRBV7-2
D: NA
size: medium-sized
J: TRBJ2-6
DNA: TGTGCCAGCAGCTTAATCTCCGGTGGGGCCAACGTCCTGACTTTC
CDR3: CASSLISGGANVLTF

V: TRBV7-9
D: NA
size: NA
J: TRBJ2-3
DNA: TGTGCCAGCAGTTACGGTGGGAACACAGATACGCAGTATTTT
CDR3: CASSYGGNTDTQYF

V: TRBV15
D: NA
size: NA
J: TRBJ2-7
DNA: TGTGCCACCAGCACTCGGTGGGGCTACGAGCAGTACTTC
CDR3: CATSTRWGYEQYF

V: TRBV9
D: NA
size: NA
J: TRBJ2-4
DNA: TGTGCCAGCAGCTCCGACGGAAACATTCAGTACTTC
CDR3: CASSSDGNIQYF

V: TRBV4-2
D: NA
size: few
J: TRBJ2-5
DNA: TGTGCCAGCAGCCTAAGGGGGGGCGAGCGGCCATTCCAAGAGACCCAGTACTTC
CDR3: CASSLRGGERPFQETQYF

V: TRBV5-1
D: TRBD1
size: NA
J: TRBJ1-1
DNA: TGCGCCAGCAGCTTTACGGGGACAGGGGGCGCGGAAGCTTTCTTT
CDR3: CASSFTGTGGAEAFF

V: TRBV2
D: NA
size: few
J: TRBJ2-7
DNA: TGTGCCAGCAGTGAAGGCCCTTCGTCCTCCTACGAGCAGTACTTC
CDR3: CASSEGPSSSYEQYF